The 20 T cell receptor beta chains in this list originate from one sample, sequenced in a study of shared T cell receptors in the human thymus. Only in-frame clones appear in the TCRdb table, and some are missing; sequencing was by immunoSEQ multiplex PCR. This table holds approximately 730,000 clones, roughly 85% found once. This sample was also put to use in a study of human thymus T cells.

Sequenced input: thymocytes. These receptors all come from a girl less than two years old with a congenital heart defect.

V is TRBV19 and J is TRBJ2-7; 8 nucleotides align to TRBD2. With V trimmed by 5 bases and J by 4 bases, 7 bases remained unmatched. This CDR3 is built from 14 residues. CDR1 LNHDA and CDR2 SQIVND come from the germline V gene (reference sequence). CDR3 DNA: TGTGCCAGTAGTCCTGCGGGGGGACTTTACGAGCAGTACTTC. Amino acids: CASSPAGGLYEQYF.

This clone occurred a few times. The chain couples TRBV25-1 to TRBJ1-5; 10 bases match TRBD1. From germline, CDR1 is MGHDK and CDR2 SYGVNS. This CDR3 spans 12 amino acids. After removal of 8 bases from V and 6 bases from J, the junction contained 1 base not matched to a gene. The CDR3 loop reads CASGTGAQPQHF. For the CDR3, the DNA is TGTGCCAGCGGGACAGGGGCTCAGCCCCAGCATTTT.

The chain combines TRBV29-1 with TRBJ1-1; TRBD1 is a possible D gene (5 bases). Trimming took off 6 bases at V and 11 bases at J, with 19 bases between the two ends. The CDR3 is made up of 12 amino acids. Germline CDR1 reads SQVTM; CDR2 reads ANQGSEA. CDR3 in DNA: TGCAGCGTACTCACAGGACACGTCCTGGCTTTCTTT. This translates into CSVLTGHVLAFF.

This clone appeared a few times. The J gene is TRBJ1-6, the V gene TRBV7-2; the D gene is possibly TRBD1 (6 bases). The CDR3 is 16 residues long. Germline CDR1 SGHTA, CDR2 FQGNSA. Deletions cut 7 bases from V and 5 bases from J, with 18 bases between. The DNA for the CDR3 is TGTGCCAGCATCCTGAGGGGGGGCTTAAATAATTCACCCCTCCACTTT. It yields the protein CASILRGGLNNSPLHF.

The gene calls are TRBV7-8 and TRBJ1-2, with D unclear. The CDR3 totals 15 residues. Germline values: CDR1 SGHVS, CDR2 FQNEAQ. Trimming shortened V by 1 base and J by 6 bases, and 15 bases separated the two germline ends. CDR3 DNA: TGTGCCAGCAGCTTAGGGGCCTCTCCGTGGAATGGCTACACCTTC. Protein: CASSLGASPWNGYTF.

This chain connects TRBV5-1 to TRBJ1-2, with 7 bases that match TRBD1. Germline V gene data show CDR1 as SGHRS and CDR2 as YFSETQ. V was pared by 4 bases and J by 5 bases, with 17 bases of the junction left unmatched. The CDR3 is 17 amino acids. The CDR3 spells CASSIRTLPGQPYGYTF. The CDR3 nucleotides read TGCGCCAGCAGCATTAGAACCTTGCCGGGACAGCCGTATGGCTACACCTTC.

The V call is TRBV6-6, the J call TRBJ2-3; D gene unclear. V lost 4 bases and J 1 base, leaving 9 bases between the germline ends. Germline V gene data show CDR1 as MNHNY and CDR2 as SVGAGI (reference sequence). The CDR3 covers 14 residues. The CDR3 DNA reads TGTGCCAGCAGTTTGCTCCAGGGCACAGATACGCAGTATTTT. It specifies CASSLLQGTDTQYF.

The J gene is TRBJ1-2, the V gene TRBV7-3; 10 bases match TRBD1. This CDR3 is 15 amino acids long. The V and J ends lost 5 bases and 4 bases, in that order; junction bases with no gene match: 7. Germline V gene data show CDR1 as SGHTA and CDR2 as FQGTGA. DNA for the CDR3: TGTGCCAGCAGCCCGACAGGGGGCAGATCCTATGGCTACACCTTC. Protein: CASSPTGGRSYGYTF.

Only a few counts were recorded for this clone. V is TRBV4-2 and J is TRBJ2-2; 10 nucleotides line up with TRBD1. This CDR3 contains 17 residues. J lost 5 bases, V lost 1 base, and 7 bases had no gene match. Germline V gives CDR1 LGHNA, CDR2 YNFKEQ. CDR3: CASSQVRDRGRTGELFF. The CDR3 bases are TGTGCCAGCAGCCAAGTCCGGGACAGGGGCCGGACCGGGGAGCTGTTTTTT.

This clone was detected once. The chain is built from TRBV27 and TRBJ2-3; tentatively, D is TRBD2 (5 bases). This CDR3 comprises 17 residues. V lost 6 bases to trimming and J lost 0 bases, with 19 bases between them. CDR1 and CDR2 (germline): MNHEY, SMNVEV (reference sequence). CDR3 sequence reads: CASRKPNSLASTDTQYF. The CDR3 nucleotides are TGTGCCAGCAGAAAACCTAACTCGCTAGCTAGCACAGATACGCAGTATTTT.

The V call is TRBV6-1, the J call TRBJ2-5; the match to TRBD2 covers 7 bases. Trimming took 2 bases from V and 3 from J; bases not matched to a gene: 3. The CDR3 extends over 14 amino acids. Germline V CDR1 and CDR2: MNHNS, SASEGT. CDR3 in amino acids: CASSELGGKETQYF. The CDR3 coding sequence is TGTGCCAGCAGTGAATTGGGAGGGAAAGAGACCCAGTACTTC.

The chain couples TRBV5-1 to TRBJ1-2; no reliable D call. This CDR3 is 14 amino acids long. V lost 1 base, J lost 4 bases, and 11 bases lay in between. Looked up from germline, CDR1 is SGHRS and CDR2 is YFSETQ. CDR3 DNA: TGCGCCAGCAGCTTGAACCGTCAGTTCTATGGCTACACCTTC. This codes for CASSLNRQFYGYTF.

This clone was recorded a few times. The V call is TRBV28, the J call TRBJ1-3; 8 bases are a match to TRBD1. V trimming: 11 bases; J trimming: 4 bases; junction bases outside the gene matches: 4. Germline V lookup: CDR1 MDHEN, CDR2 SYDVKM. The CDR3 runs 12 residues. Here the CDR3 DNA reads TGTGCCGTTCGGACAGGGGGAAACACCATATATTTT. Protein product: CAVRTGGNTIYF.

This chain uses TRBV7-8 with TRBJ1-5; perhaps TRBD1 as D (6 bases). Germline V gives CDR1 SGHVS, CDR2 FQNEAQ. The CDR3 runs 14 residues. V lost 7 bases to trimming and J lost 5 bases, with 15 bases between them. CDR3 protein: CASKGGQLDQPQHF. CDR3 nucleotide sequence: TGTGCCAGCAAGGGGGGGCAGCTTGATCAGCCCCAGCATTTT. The whole variable domain, filled in from reference TRBV7-8 and TRBJ1-5, reads GAGVSQSPRYKVAKRGQDVALRCDPISGHVSLFWYQQALGQGPEFLTYFQNEAQLDKSGLPSDRFFAERPEGSVSTLKIQRTQQEDSAVYLCASKGGQLDQPQHFGDGTRLSIL.

This clone was observed a few times. V usage is TRBV5-6 and J usage is TRBJ1-1; possibly TRBD1 for D (5 bases). Trimming took off 1 base at V and 8 bases at J, with 15 bases between the two ends. This CDR3 contains 14 residues. Germline CDR1 reads SGHDT; CDR2 reads YYEEEE. CDR3 coding DNA: TGTGCCAGCAGCTTGTTTAAGGGGAAAAGGGAAGCTTTCTTT. Translated, it gives CASSLFKGKREAFF.

This chain uses TRBV10-2 with TRBJ2-5; TRBD2 is a possible D gene (6 bases). This CDR3 has 12 amino acids. Germline values: CDR1 WSHSY, CDR2 SAAADI. The V end was cut by 8 bases, the J end by 4 bases, with 11 bases between. The CDR3 DNA reads TGCGCCAGCCTCGGGGGTGGAGAGACCCAGTACTTC. The encoded protein is CASLGGGETQYF.

DNA of the CDR3: TGCGCCAGCAGCTTTAGGGTCTTCAGGAGCGGGGCCGTACCTAGCACAGATACGCAGTATTTT. Amino acids: CASSFRVFRSGAVPSTDTQYF. V and J are TRBV5-1 and TRBJ2-3; the match to TRBD2 covers 7 bases. Germline V gene data show CDR1 as SGHRS and CDR2 as YFSETQ. V lost 2 bases, J lost 0 bases, and 21 bases stayed unmatched. The CDR3 totals 21 residues.

The chain carries TRBV5-8 and TRBJ2-7; possibly TRBD1 for D (6 bases). V was clipped by 9 bases and J by 2 bases, with 12 bases between them. CDR1 and CDR2 (germline): SGHTS, YDEGEE. The CDR3 is 12 amino acids. The CDR3 nucleotides are TGTGCCATAGACAGGCTCCCCTACGAGCAGTACTTC. Protein product: CAIDRLPYEQYF.

The rearrangement joins TRBV2 to TRBJ2-1; 11 nucleotides agree with TRBD2. With V trimmed by 6 bases and J by 0 bases, 10 bases remained unmatched. CDR3 size: 18 residues. CDR1 and CDR2 (germline): SNHLY, FYNNEI. CDR3 loop: CASSFLAGGSSSYNEQFF. The CDR3, as DNA: TGTGCCAGCAGCTTCCTAGCGGGGGGCTCGAGCTCCTACAATGAGCAGTTCTTC.

The rearrangement links TRBV1 to TRBJ2-1; TRBD2, the D gene given by the table, was not confirmed from the DNA. TRBV1 is deemed a pseudogene. There are 12 residues in the CDR3. The CDR3: CTSRAKADEQFF. The DNA for the CDR3 is TGCACCAGCAGGGCAAAAGCGGATGAGCAGTTCTTC.